The 3 T cell receptor beta chains listed next were all sequenced from one sample in a study of blood T cell repertoires in COVID-19. TCRdb's table, derived via immunoSEQ multiplex PCR, lists solely in-frame clones and lacks some. The sample consists of 60,000 to 85,000 clones, over 70% of them appearing once. The sample was peripheral blood. Receptor source: a man aged 70-80 years with acute or convalescent COVID-19.

V gene TRBV10-3 combines with J gene TRBJ1-2; D remains unclear. Trimming took 8 bases from V and 8 from J, leaving 18 bases between them. This CDR3 spans 13 amino acids. Germline CDR1 is ENHRY and CDR2 is SYGVKD. CDR3 loop: CAILDRTPGGYTF. The CDR3 DNA reads as TGTGCCATCTTGGATCGCACACCGGGAGGCTACACCTTC.

This clone has a handful of counts. V gene TRBV19 combines with J gene TRBJ2-1, with 14 bases that match TRBD2. The V and J ends lost 6 bases and 10 bases, in that order; junction bases with no gene match: 8. CDR3 length: 15 residues. Germline assignment: CDR1 LNHDA and CDR2 SQIVND (reference sequence). CDR3 sequence (DNA): TGTGCCAGTAGCCCCGGGACTAGCGGGAGTTACGAGCAGTTCTTC. Translating gives CASSPGTSGSYEQFF. Based on the CDR3 plus reference TRBV19 and TRBJ2-1, the full variable domain is DGGITQSPKYLFRKEGQNVTLSCEQNLNHDAMYWYRQDPGQGLRLIYYSQIVNDFQKGDIAEGYSVSREKKESFPLTVTSAQKNPTAFYLCASSPGTSGSYEQFFGPGTRLTVL.

The genes are TRBV7-9 and TRBJ2-1, with D perhaps TRBD2 (7 bases). Germline assignment: CDR1 SEHNR and CDR2 FQNEAQ (reference sequence). With 7 bases removed from V and 6 bases from J, the gap between germline ends came to 19 bases. This CDR3 region has 15 residues. The CDR3 region is CASNQGGASGNEQFF. DNA of the CDR3: TGTGCCAGCAACCAAGGGGGGGCCAGTGGCAATGAGCAGTTCTTC. Looking up the rest from reference TRBV7-9 and TRBJ2-1 gives the full variable domain: DTGVSQNPRHKITKRGQNVTFRCDPISEHNRLYWYRQTLGQGPEFLTYFQNEAQLEKSRLLSDRFSAERPKGSFSTLEIQRTEQGDSAMYLCASNQGGASGNEQFFGPGTRLTVL.